This T cell receptor beta chain originates from a study of cytomegalovirus exposure and HLA in healthy donors. Study-wide findings and caveats: Cytomegalovirus status, reportedly, was diagnosed with high specificity and sensitivity by the classifier. CMV serostatus stood as the only immune exposure information on hand. Later analysis demonstrated an association between a missense DCLRE1C variant and TCR beta V- and J-gene trimming.

This CDR3 comprises 14 residues. Germline V gene lookup returns CDR1 SNHLY and CDR2 FYNNEI. Everyone who donated was a healthy bone marrow donor. Comment on this clone: Antigen unknown.

With 60 Vbeta and 13 Jbeta primers, the PCR was carried out. Sequenced by immunoSEQ multiplex PCR; TCRdb stores in-frame clones only, minus some. The data contain 130,000 to 150,000 clones, 73% of them singletons. Specimen: PBMCs. The receptor's source is a woman younger than 30 in good health and CMV-seronegative. V and J are TRBV2 and TRBJ2-5, with 11 bases lining up with TRBD2. The J call could be wrong; TRBJ2-7 is a better fit for the DNA end. This chain's CDR3 is CASSLGLAVYEQYF. CDR3 DNA sequence: TGTGCCAGCAGTCTGGGACTAGCGGTCTACGAGCAGTACTTC.